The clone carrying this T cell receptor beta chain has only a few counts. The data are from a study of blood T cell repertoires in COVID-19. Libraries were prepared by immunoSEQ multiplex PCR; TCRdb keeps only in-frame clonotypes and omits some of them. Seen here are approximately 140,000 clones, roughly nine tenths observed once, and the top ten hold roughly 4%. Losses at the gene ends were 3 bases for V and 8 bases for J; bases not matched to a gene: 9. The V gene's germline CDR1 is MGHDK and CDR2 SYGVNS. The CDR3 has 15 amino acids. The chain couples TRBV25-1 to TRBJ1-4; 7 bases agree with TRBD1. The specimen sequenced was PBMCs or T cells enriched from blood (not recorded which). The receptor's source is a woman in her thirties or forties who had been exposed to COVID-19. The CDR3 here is CASSDKRGRGEKLFF. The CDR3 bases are TGTGCCAGCAGTGATAAAAGGGGGCGAGGAGAAAAACTGTTTTTT.